At least ten counts were recorded for the clone carrying this T cell receptor (beta chain). Antigen specificity is unknown. MiXCR was run by TCRdb on the 5' RACE reads, yielding one entry per CDR3 protein. The table includes under 400,000 distinct CDR3 sequences, more than 9% detected once. This CDR3 is built from 12 residues. V lost 2 bases, J lost 8 bases, and 2 bases stayed unmatched. Germline CDR1 ENHRY, CDR2 SYGVKD. The sample originates from a study of CD8 T cells in ankylosing spondylitis. General study points: Reportedly, significant enrichment of disease-linked clones occurred in matched ankylosing spondylitis synovial fluid.

The sequencing input was blood, either unsorted or a sorted T cell fraction (not recorded which). The chain employs TRBV10-3 and TRBJ1-2; TRBD1 aligns across 7 bases. The sequence derives from a female donor with ankylosing spondylitis or in good health (not recorded which). The CDR3: CAISEQGEGYTF. The CDR3 region has the DNA TGTGCCATCAGTGAGCAGGGGGAGGGCTACACCTTC.